This entry concerns a single T cell receptor (beta chain). Its antigen has not been determined. Base qualities are missing; no much larger clone stands one base away. V is clipped by 0 bases and J by 1 base, and the sequence between their germline boundaries is 15 bases long. The CDR3 runs 17 amino acids, cysteine and phenylalanine included. Here the CDR3 DNA is all that survives: 51 bases in frame from base 1. Based on the germline V gene, the CDR1 and CDR2 sequences are LGHNT and FRNRAP. TCRbeta CDR3 regions were amplified from genomic DNA by means of the immunoSEQ Assay, a bias-controlled multiplex PCR. As for the original processing: Within the assay, amplification of reference gene primers was used to estimate how many nucleated cells each sample contained. To quantify the absolute abundance of each unique TCRbeta CDR3 rearrangement, sequence reads were collapsed and filtered. Productive Simpson clonality was computed per sample as the square root of Simpson's diversity index over productive rearrangements. The table comes from immuneACCESS by way of TCRdb, which keeps in-frame sequences with V and J called. Part of the clones is missing from these tables; in studies checked, under half for an unresolved V gene and the rest for unknown reasons. V, J and clone size reflect that table, while D and trimming were determined from the DNA. The sample has 300,000 to 450,000 clones on record, around 84% of them singletons. The ten largest clones take up roughly 1.2% of the sample.

The sample belongs to a study of blood T cell repertoires in COVID-19 (TCRdb year 2020). About the study as a whole: Samples from collaborators originated in the United States, Italy and Spain and spanned both the acute and convalescent phases of COVID-19. HLA class I and class II types, where available, came from metadata supplied by the sample provider rather than from assay-based typing. The samples were drawn from two sources: the first 160 participants of the ongoing ImmuneRACE study, and 1,200 or so subjects contributed by 6 global collaborators. Subjects who had been exposed to COVID-19, were actively infected with it, or had recovered from it provided the deeply sampled blood TCRbeta repertoires that made up the dataset. A de-identified subject ID, COVID-19 status, age in years and sex were almost always included in the sample metadata. The repertoires were made available in a free public database intended to serve as a resource for research on the immune response to SARS-CoV-2. The prospective study material was composed of cDNA or gDNA derived from T cells, B-cell-depleted T cells, or PBMCs.

What the work shows at the level of the full study, not this receptor alone: The amount of clinical and demographic metadata varied by source and participant and was provided uncurated.

Collaborating institutions collected whole blood in K2EDTA tubes following their own protocols. For TCRbeta analysis, collaborator samples were shipped as frozen whole blood, as isolated PBMCs, or as DNA extracted from either sample type. Sequencing used peripheral blood. The sequence is built from TRBV12-5 and TRBJ1-1; no D segment can be confidently identified. This clonotype was obtained from a human donor with acute or convalescent COVID-19. The donor label of this sample is uncertain. The CDR3 is CASGLVIAGSQNTEAFF. In nucleotides, the sequence is TGTGCTAGTGGTTTGGTAATCGCGGGATCGCAGAACACTGAAGCTTTCTTT.